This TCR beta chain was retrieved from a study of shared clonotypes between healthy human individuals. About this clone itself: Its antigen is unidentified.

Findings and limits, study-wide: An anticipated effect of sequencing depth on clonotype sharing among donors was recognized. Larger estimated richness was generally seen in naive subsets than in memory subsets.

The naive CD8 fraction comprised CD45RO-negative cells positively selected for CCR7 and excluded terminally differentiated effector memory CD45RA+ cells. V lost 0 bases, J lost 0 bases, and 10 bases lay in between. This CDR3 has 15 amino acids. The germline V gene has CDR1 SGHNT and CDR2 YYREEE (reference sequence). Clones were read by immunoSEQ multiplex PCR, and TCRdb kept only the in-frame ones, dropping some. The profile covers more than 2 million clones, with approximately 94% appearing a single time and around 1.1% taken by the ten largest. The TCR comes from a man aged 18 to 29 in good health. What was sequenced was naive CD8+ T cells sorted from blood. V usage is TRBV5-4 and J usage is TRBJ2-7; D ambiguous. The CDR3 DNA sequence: TGTGCCAGCAGCTTGGATGGTTTTGCCTCCTACGAGCAGTACTTC. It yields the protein CASSLDGFASYEQYF.